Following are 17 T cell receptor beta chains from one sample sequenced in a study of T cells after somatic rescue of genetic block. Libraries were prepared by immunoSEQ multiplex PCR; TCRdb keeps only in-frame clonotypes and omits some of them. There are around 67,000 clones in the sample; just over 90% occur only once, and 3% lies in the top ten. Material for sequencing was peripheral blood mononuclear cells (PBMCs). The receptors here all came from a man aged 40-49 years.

The CDR3 DNA follows: TGTGCCAGTAGGCAATCGGAGAGGCCCCAGCATTTT. Its protein product is CASRQSERPQHF. The chain combines TRBV19 with TRBJ1-5; no firm D call. Germline CDR1 is LNHDA and CDR2 is SQIVND (reference sequence). Trimming shortened V by 6 bases and J by 9 bases, and 12 bases separated the two germline ends. This CDR3 has 12 amino acids.

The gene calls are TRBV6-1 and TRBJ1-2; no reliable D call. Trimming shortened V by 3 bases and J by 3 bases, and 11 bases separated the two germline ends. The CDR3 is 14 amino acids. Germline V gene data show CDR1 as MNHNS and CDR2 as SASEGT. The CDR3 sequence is CASSEIRRYYGYTF. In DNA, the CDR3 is TGTGCCAGCAGTGAGATAAGACGGTACTATGGCTACACCTTC.

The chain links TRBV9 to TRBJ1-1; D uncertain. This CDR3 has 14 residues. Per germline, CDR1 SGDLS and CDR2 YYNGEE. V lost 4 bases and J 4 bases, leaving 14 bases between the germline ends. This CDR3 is CASSPRRRGTEAFF. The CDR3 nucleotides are TGTGCCAGCAGCCCGAGGCGGCGTGGCACTGAAGCTTTCTTT.

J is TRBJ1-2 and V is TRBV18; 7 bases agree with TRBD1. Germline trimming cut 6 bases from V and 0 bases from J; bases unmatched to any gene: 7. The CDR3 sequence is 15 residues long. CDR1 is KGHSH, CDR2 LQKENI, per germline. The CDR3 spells CASSLRTGSNYGYTF. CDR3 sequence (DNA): TGTGCCAGCTCCCTTAGGACAGGTTCTAACTATGGCTACACCTTC.

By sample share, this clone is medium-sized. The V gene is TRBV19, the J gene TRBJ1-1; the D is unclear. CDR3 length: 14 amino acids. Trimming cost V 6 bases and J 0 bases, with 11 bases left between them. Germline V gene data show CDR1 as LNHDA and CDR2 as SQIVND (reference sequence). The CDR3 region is CASSLRQMNTEAFF. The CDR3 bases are TGTGCCAGTAGCCTACGACAAATGAACACTGAAGCTTTCTTT.

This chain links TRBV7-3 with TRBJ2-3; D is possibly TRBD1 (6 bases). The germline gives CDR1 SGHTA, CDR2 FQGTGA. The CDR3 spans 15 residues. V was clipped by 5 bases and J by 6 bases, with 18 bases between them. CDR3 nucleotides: TGTGCCAGCAGCCCCTCTGGGACATCATACGATACGCAGTATTTT. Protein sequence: CASSPSGTSYDTQYF. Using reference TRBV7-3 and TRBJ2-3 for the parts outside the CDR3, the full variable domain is GAGVSQTPSNKVTEKGKYVELRCDPISGHTALYWYRQSLGQGPEFLIYFQGTGAADDSGLPNDRFFAVRPEGSVSTLKIQRTERGDSAVYLCASSPSGTSYDTQYFGPGTRLTVL.

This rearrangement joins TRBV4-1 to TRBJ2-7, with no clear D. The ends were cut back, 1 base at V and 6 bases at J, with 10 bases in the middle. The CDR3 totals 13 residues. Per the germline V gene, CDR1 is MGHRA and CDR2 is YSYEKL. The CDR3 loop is CASSQVALGEQYF. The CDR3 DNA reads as TGCGCCAGCAGCCAAGTTGCCTTGGGCGAGCAGTACTTC.

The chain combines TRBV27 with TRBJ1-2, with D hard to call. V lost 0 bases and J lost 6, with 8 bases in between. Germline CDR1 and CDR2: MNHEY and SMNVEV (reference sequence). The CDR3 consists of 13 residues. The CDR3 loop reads CASSLSAVNGYTF. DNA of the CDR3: TGTGCCAGCAGTTTATCCGCTGTGAATGGCTACACCTTC.

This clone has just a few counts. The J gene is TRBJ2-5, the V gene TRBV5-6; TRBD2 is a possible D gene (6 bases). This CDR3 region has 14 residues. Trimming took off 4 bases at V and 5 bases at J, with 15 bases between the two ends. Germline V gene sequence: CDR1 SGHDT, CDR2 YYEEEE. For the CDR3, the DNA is TGTGCCAGCAGCCCCGAGGAGGGTTGGGAGACCCAGTACTTC. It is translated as CASSPEEGWETQYF.

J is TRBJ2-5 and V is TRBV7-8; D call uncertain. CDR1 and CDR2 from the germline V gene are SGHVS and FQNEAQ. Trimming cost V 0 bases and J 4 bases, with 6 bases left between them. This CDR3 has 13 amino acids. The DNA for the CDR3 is TGTGCCAGCAGCTTAGCGATGAGAGAGACCCAGTACTTC. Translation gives CASSLAMRETQYF.

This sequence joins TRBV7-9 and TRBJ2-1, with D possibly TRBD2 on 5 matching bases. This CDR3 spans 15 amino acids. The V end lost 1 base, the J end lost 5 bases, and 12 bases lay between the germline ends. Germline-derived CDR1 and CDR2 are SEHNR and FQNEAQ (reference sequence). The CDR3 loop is CASSLGISADNEQFF. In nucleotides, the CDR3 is TGTGCCAGCAGCTTAGGAATTAGCGCGGACAATGAGCAGTTCTTC.

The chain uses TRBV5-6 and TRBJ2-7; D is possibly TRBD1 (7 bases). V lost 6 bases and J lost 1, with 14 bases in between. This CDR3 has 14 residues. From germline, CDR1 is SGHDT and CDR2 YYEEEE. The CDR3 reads CASTRGANSYEQYF. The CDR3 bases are TGTGCCAGCACCAGGGGGGCCAATTCCTACGAGCAGTACTTC.

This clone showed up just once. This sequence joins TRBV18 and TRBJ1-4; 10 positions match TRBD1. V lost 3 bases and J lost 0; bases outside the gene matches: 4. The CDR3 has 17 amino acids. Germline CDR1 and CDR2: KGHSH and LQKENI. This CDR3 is CASSPMGQGPTNEKLFF. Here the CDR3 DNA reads TGTGCCAGCTCACCGATGGGACAGGGGCCAACTAATGAAAAACTGTTTTTT.

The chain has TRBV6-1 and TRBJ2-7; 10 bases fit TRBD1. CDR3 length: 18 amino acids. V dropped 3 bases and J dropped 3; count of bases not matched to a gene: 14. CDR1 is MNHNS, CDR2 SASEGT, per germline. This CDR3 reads CASSELGQGGIIHYEQYF. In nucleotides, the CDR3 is TGTGCCAGCAGTGAGCTAGGACAGGGGGGCATCATCCACTACGAGCAGTACTTC.

The CDR3: CASSLGGTGNTIYF. The CDR3 DNA is TGTGCCAGCAGTCTAGGCGGAACTGGAAACACCATATATTTT. J is TRBJ1-3 and V is TRBV25-1; D uncertain. CDR1 and CDR2 (germline): MGHDK, SYGVNS. Trimming took 5 bases from V and 2 from J, leaving 10 bases between them. This CDR3 contains 14 residues.

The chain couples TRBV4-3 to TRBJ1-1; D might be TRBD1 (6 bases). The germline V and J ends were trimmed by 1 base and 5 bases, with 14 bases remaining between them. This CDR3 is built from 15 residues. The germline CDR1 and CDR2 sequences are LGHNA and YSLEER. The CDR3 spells CASSQGSAGATEAFF. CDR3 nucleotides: TGCGCCAGCAGCCAAGGGAGTGCGGGGGCTACTGAAGCTTTCTTT.

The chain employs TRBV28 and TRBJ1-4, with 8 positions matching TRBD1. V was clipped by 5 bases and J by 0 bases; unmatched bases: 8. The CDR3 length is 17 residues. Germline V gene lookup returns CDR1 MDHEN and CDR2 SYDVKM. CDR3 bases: TGTGCCAGCAGTCTCGGACAGGGATTAGCAACTAATGAAAAACTGTTTTTT. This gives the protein CASSLGQGLATNEKLFF.